These 27 T cell receptor beta chains were all obtained from the same sample, sequenced in a study of OX40 agonist ivuxolimab in advanced cancers. The library relied on the immunoSEQ multiplex PCR assay. The table comes from immuneACCESS by way of TCRdb, which keeps in-frame sequences with V and J called. Part of the clones is missing from these tables; in studies checked, under half for an unresolved V gene and the rest for unknown reasons. This sample is represented by around 74,000 clones; 70% to 85% of them were singletons. The ten largest clones add up to roughly 0.53% of the sample. The sample consisted of CD4+ or CD8+ T cells sorted from blood, taken in a trial of the OX40 agonist ivuxolimab. These receptor sequences come from an adult with an advanced solid tumor such as melanoma, head and neck, liver or kidney cancer.

The CDR3 coding sequence is TGCGCCAGCAGCCTGGACCCTAACAATGAGCAGTTCTTC. It codes for CASSLDPNNEQFF. V gene TRBV5-1 combines with J gene TRBJ2-1; D gene unclear. Per germline, CDR1 SGHRS and CDR2 YFSETQ. This CDR3 has 13 amino acids. V dropped 4 bases and J dropped 5 bases, with 10 bases sitting between them.

J is TRBJ2-7 and V is TRBV18; 7 nucleotides align to TRBD1. Trimming took 6 bases from V and 2 from J; bases not matched to a gene: 7. This CDR3 spans 14 amino acids. The germline V gene has CDR1 KGHSH and CDR2 LQKENI. The CDR3 DNA is TGTGCCAGCTCGACCCGACAGGGACCCTACGAGCAGTACTTC. Protein sequence: CASSTRQGPYEQYF.

This rearrangement joins TRBV7-3 to TRBJ2-1; maybe TRBD2 (5 bases). The ends were cut back, 6 bases at V and 0 bases at J, with 15 bases in the middle. The germline CDR1 and CDR2 sequences are SGHTA and FQGTGA. This CDR3 spans 16 amino acids. This chain's CDR3 is CASSFKRLSSYNEQFF. In DNA, the CDR3 is TGTGCCAGCAGTTTCAAGCGGCTAAGCTCCTACAATGAGCAGTTCTTC.

As DNA, the CDR3 is TGTGCCAGCAGTCTCGCCGGGCTCACTGAAGCTTTCTTT. Its translation is CASSLAGLTEAFF. The chain is built from TRBV11-1 and TRBJ1-1; D gene ambiguous. Germline CDR1 reads SGHAT; CDR2 reads FQDESV (reference sequence). V was shortened by 6 bases and J by 4 bases, with 12 bases between the two germline ends. CDR3 length equals 13 residues.

This clone was seen just once. This rearrangement joins TRBV4-2 to TRBJ2-7; TRBD2 aligns across 7 bases. Germline V lookup: CDR1 LGHNA, CDR2 YNFKEQ. The trim removed 0 bases at V and 9 bases at J, leaving 11 bases unmatched. CDR3 length equals 15 residues. DNA of the CDR3: TGTGCCAGCAGCCAAGATGTTGTTAGGACTAGTGTGCAGTACTTC. Its translation: CASSQDVVRTSVQYF.

The chain recombines TRBV5-1 with TRBJ2-1; D gene ambiguous. The V gene lost 0 bases and the J gene lost 9 bases, with 10 bases spanning the gap. The CDR3 runs 13 residues. Germline values: CDR1 SGHRS, CDR2 YFSETQ. The CDR3 DNA reads as TGCGCCAGCAGCTTGGATCCGGGTACTGAGCAGTTCTTC. This codes for CASSLDPGTEQFF.

This chain joins TRBV27 and TRBJ2-1; maybe TRBD2 (5 bases). CDR1 is MNHEY and CDR2 is SMNVEV in the germline V gene (reference sequence). The CDR3 spans 14 residues. V lost 5 bases and J 8 bases, leaving 16 bases between the germline ends. CDR3 loop: CASSNYLAYDEQFF. CDR3 coding DNA: TGTGCCAGCAGTAACTATCTAGCTTACGATGAGCAGTTCTTC.

This clone was detected a few times. The chain employs TRBV28 and TRBJ1-5; D not resolved. The CDR3 loop spans 13 amino acids. V lost 7 bases to trimming and J lost 5 bases, with 12 bases between them. Germline CDR1 and CDR2: MDHEN and SYDVKM. The CDR3 spells CASNAYLDQPQHF. The CDR3, as DNA: TGTGCCAGCAATGCCTACTTGGATCAGCCCCAGCATTTT. The full variable domain, in which reference TRBV28 and TRBJ1-5 provide the parts outside the CDR3, is DVKVTQSSRYLVKRTGEKVFLECVQDMDHENMFWYRQDPGLGLRLIYFSYDVKMKEKGDIPEGYSVSREKKERFSLILESASTNQTSMYLCASNAYLDQPQHFGDGTRLSIL.

V usage is TRBV7-8 and J usage is TRBJ2-6; D is perhaps TRBD2 (6 bases). Germline CDR1 SGHVS, CDR2 FQNEAQ. The CDR3 consists of 19 residues. Trimming took off 5 bases at V and 0 bases at J, with 20 bases between the two ends. This chain's CDR3 is CASSQRARGAVSGANVLTF. The CDR3 DNA is TGTGCCAGCAGCCAGAGGGCGCGGGGCGCGGTCTCTGGGGCCAACGTCCTGACTTTC.

The chain carries TRBV29-1 and TRBJ2-3, with a tentative D call TRBD1 (5 bases). The CDR3 spans 14 residues. Trimming took off 6 bases at V and 2 bases at J, with 15 bases between the two ends. Germline assignment: CDR1 SQVTM and CDR2 ANQGSEA. CDR3 protein: CSVRTGTTTDTQYF. The CDR3 DNA follows: TGCAGCGTAAGAACAGGTACCACCACAGATACGCAGTATTTT.

The J gene is TRBJ1-2, the V gene TRBV7-2; 8 bases fit TRBD1. The V and J ends lost 4 bases and 4 bases, in that order; junction bases with no gene match: 5. The CDR3 loop spans 14 amino acids. Per the germline V gene, CDR1 is SGHTA and CDR2 is FQGNSA. The CDR3 DNA reads TGTGCCAGCAGCTCCCGGACAGGGCCCTATGGCTACACCTTC. Its translation is CASSSRTGPYGYTF.

The V gene is TRBV9, the J gene TRBJ2-5; possibly TRBD2 for D (6 bases). Between the trimmed V and J ends, which lost 2 bases and 5 bases, there was a span of 7 bases. The CDR3 spans 12 residues. Germline loops: CDR1 SGDLS, CDR2 YYNGEE. The CDR3 is CASSVSGETQYF. CDR3 nucleotide sequence: TGTGCCAGCAGCGTCAGCGGGGAGACCCAGTACTTC.

The chain couples TRBV28 to TRBJ2-7, with D perhaps TRBD2 (5 bases). CDR1 MDHEN and CDR2 SYDVKM come from the germline V gene. This CDR3 is built from 15 residues. V dropped 5 bases and J dropped 0 bases, with 14 bases sitting between them. The CDR3 nucleotides read TGTGCCAGCAGTCACCGACTCGGGGTCTCCTACGAGCAGTACTTC. Its protein is CASSHRLGVSYEQYF.

The chain links TRBV10-3 to TRBJ2-4; TRBD1 matches at 9 bases. The CDR3 length is 14 residues. CDR1 is ENHRY, CDR2 SYGVKD, per germline. The V gene end was trimmed by 6 bases and the J gene end by 7 bases; junction bases not matched to a gene: 7. The CDR3 region is CAISPGTGSNIQYF. CDR3 sequence (DNA): TGTGCCATCAGCCCCGGGACAGGGTCCAACATTCAGTACTTC.

The CDR3 reads CSAPTRDTIYF. In nucleotides, the CDR3 is TGCAGTGCCCCAACGCGTGACACCATATATTTT. The chain employs TRBV20-1 and TRBJ1-3; D remains ambiguous. Trimming left V 6 bases short and J 8 bases short, with 11 bases between. From germline, CDR1 is DFQATT and CDR2 SNEGSKA (reference sequence). This CDR3 spans 11 amino acids.

The rearrangement joins TRBV9 to TRBJ2-7; perhaps D is TRBD1 or TRBD2 (5 bases each). This CDR3 contains 15 residues. The ends were cut back, 5 bases at V and 2 bases at J, with 17 bases in the middle. The germline V gene has CDR1 SGDLS and CDR2 YYNGEE. CDR3 nucleotide sequence: TGTGCCAGCAGTCCCTACGGGACGAAAACCTACGAGCAGTACTTC. Encoded protein: CASSPYGTKTYEQYF.

Points on this clone: One end of the junction fails to match germline, which may point to a read error. The gene calls are TRBV23-1 and TRBJ1-2; D unresolved. TRBV23-1 is an ORF; its function is uncertain. This CDR3 has 15 amino acids. CDR3 sequence (DNA): TGCGCCAGCAGTCATAATCCGGCCAAAAACTATGGCCACACCTTC. Protein: CASSHNPAKNYGHTF.

V gene TRBV6-4 combines with J gene TRBJ1-1; 7 bases are a match to TRBD1. V lost 3 bases and J lost 3; bases outside the gene matches: 13. The CDR3 contains 17 residues. Per the germline V gene, CDR1 is MRHNA and CDR2 is SNTAGT. The chain's CDR3 is CASSEGADRVGYTEAFF. In DNA, the CDR3 is TGTGCCAGCAGTGAGGGGGCCGACAGGGTGGGCTACACTGAAGCTTTCTTT.

The chain recombines TRBV27 with TRBJ2-7; D is possibly TRBD1 (6 bases). Between the trimmed V and J ends, which lost 1 base and 2 bases, there was a span of 15 bases. The CDR3 is 16 amino acids. CDR1 MNHEY and CDR2 SMNVEV come from the germline V gene (reference sequence). The CDR3: CASSLYDRDNTYEQYF. CDR3 bases: TGTGCCAGCAGTTTATACGACCGGGACAACACCTACGAGCAGTACTTC.

The chain joins TRBV7-2 to TRBJ2-2; 8 positions match TRBD2. J was trimmed by 4 bases and V by 4 bases; bases with no gene match: 5. The CDR3 is made up of 15 amino acids. Germline V lookup: CDR1 SGHTA, CDR2 FQGNSA. For the CDR3, the DNA is TGTGCCAGCAGCTGGAGCGGGAGTGCCACCGGGGAGCTGTTTTTT. This codes for CASSWSGSATGELFF.

Concerning this clone itself: This same CDR3 is encoded by further DNA sequences in the sample. V and J are TRBV7-2 and TRBJ2-7; 7 bases map to TRBD2. Per the germline V gene, CDR1 is SGHTA and CDR2 is FQGNSA. This CDR3 comprises 12 residues. V was pared by 5 bases and J by 6 bases, with 4 bases of the junction left unmatched. Here the CDR3 DNA reads TGTGCCAGCAGCCAGACGGGGGGCGAGCAGTACTTC. Amino acid sequence: CASSQTGGEQYF.

V gene TRBV25-1 combines with J gene TRBJ2-1, with unresolved D. The germline CDR1 and CDR2 sequences are MGHDK and SYGVNS. CDR3 length equals 11 residues. V dropped 8 bases and J dropped 9 bases, with 11 bases sitting between them. CDR3 in amino acids: CASRSTIEQFF. The CDR3 bases are TGTGCCAGCCGTAGTACTATTGAGCAGTTCTTC. Together with reference TRBV25-1 and TRBJ2-1, the CDR3 gives the full variable domain: EADIYQTPRYLVIGTGKKITLECSQTMGHDKMYWYQQDPGMELHLIHYSYGVNSTEKGDLSSESTVSRIRTEHFPLTLESARPSHTSQYLCASRSTIEQFFGPGTRLTVL.

This clone has just one count. The rearrangement links TRBV28 to TRBJ2-5; TRBD2 is a possible D gene (7 bases). The CDR3 consists of 15 residues. CDR1 and CDR2 (germline): MDHEN, SYDVKM. V lost 4 bases and J 1 base, leaving 13 bases between the germline ends. CDR3 in DNA: TGTGCCAGCAGTTCGAGCGGGACAATCCAAGAGACCCAGTACTTC. Its translation is CASSSSGTIQETQYF.

This clone appeared once. The J gene is TRBJ2-3, the V gene TRBV9; TRBD1 matches 8 bases. The CDR3 has 14 residues. V trimming: 4 bases; J trimming: 1 base; junction bases outside the gene matches: 2. Germline-derived CDR1 and CDR2 are SGDLS and YYNGEE. Written as DNA, the CDR3 is TGTGCCAGCAGCAAGGGACAGGGCACAGATACGCAGTATTTT. It specifies CASSKGQGTDTQYF.

V is TRBV7-2 and J is TRBJ2-3, with 9 nucleotides matching TRBD2. Germline V gene sequence: CDR1 SGHTA, CDR2 FQGNSA. The CDR3 covers 14 residues. V was clipped by 5 bases and J by 5 bases; unmatched bases: 5. CDR3 protein: CASSPRGGQDTQYF. The CDR3 DNA follows: TGTGCCAGCAGCCCGCGGGGGGGCCAAGATACGCAGTATTTT. The variable domain in full, completed from reference TRBV7-2 and TRBJ2-3, reads GAGVSQSPSNKVTEKGKDVELRCDPISGHTALYWYRQSLGQGLEFLIYFQGNSAPDKSGLPSDRFSAERTGGSVSTLTIQRTQQEDSAVYLCASSPRGGQDTQYFGPGTRLTVL.

The J gene is TRBJ2-7, the V gene TRBV4-3; 9 nucleotides match TRBD2. The trim removed 0 bases at V and 7 bases at J, leaving 7 bases unmatched. Germline loops: CDR1 LGHNA, CDR2 YSLEER. The CDR3 has 15 residues. CDR3: CASSQEALAGLEQYF. The CDR3 nucleotides are TGCGCCAGCAGCCAAGAAGCTCTAGCGGGGTTAGAGCAGTACTTC.

The chain is built from TRBV7-9 and TRBJ2-3, with TRBD2 matching 10 bases. CDR3 length: 14 residues. The J segment lost 4 bases and the V segment lost 3 bases, leaving 1 base of the junction unmatched. The germline CDR1 and CDR2 sequences are SEHNR and FQNEAQ (reference sequence). This CDR3 reads CASSFSGGSDTQYF. The CDR3, as DNA: TGTGCCAGCAGCTTTAGCGGGGGGTCAGATACGCAGTATTTT. The whole variable domain, remainder taken from reference TRBV7-9 and TRBJ2-3, is DTGVSQNPRHKITKRGQNVTFRCDPISEHNRLYWYRQTLGQGPEFLTYFQNEAQLEKSRLLSDRFSAERPKGSFSTLEIQRTEQGDSAMYLCASSFSGGSDTQYFGPGTRLTVL.